One and the same sample provided the 19 T cell receptor beta chains below, sequenced in a study of blood T cell repertoires in COVID-19. Sequencing was performed with immunoSEQ multiplex PCR; in TCRdb, only in-frame clones are kept and a portion is missing. The sample carries around 400,000 clones, roughly 90% recorded once. Sequenced: peripheral blood. These TCRs come from a man between 40 and 49 years old with acute or convalescent COVID-19.

The V call is TRBV12-3 or TRBV12-4, the J call TRBJ1-1; weak D call: TRBD1 (5 bases). Trimming took off 3 bases at V and 14 bases at J, with 13 bases between the two ends. The CDR3 spans 11 residues. The CDR3 loop reads CASSLGLGMFF. As DNA, the CDR3 is TGTGCCAGCAGTTTGGGACTCGGCATGTTCTTT.

The table lists this clone with a count of one. The rearrangement uses TRBV27 and TRBJ2-3, with TRBD2 matching 12 bases. CDR1 and CDR2 (germline): MNHEY, SMNVEV (reference sequence). The V and J ends lost 6 bases and 0 bases, in that order; junction bases with no gene match: 10. CDR3 length: 18 residues. CDR3 coding DNA: TGTGCCAGCAGCCTAACTAGCGGGGGGTTAGGTAGCACAGATACGCAGTATTTT. Protein: CASSLTSGGLGSTDTQYF.

The V and J genes are TRBV9 and TRBJ2-2; TRBD2 agrees at 7 bases. Per germline, CDR1 SGDLS and CDR2 YYNGEE. CDR3 length equals 17 residues. The V segment lost 4 bases and the J segment 0 bases; nucleotides outside the gene matches: 9. CDR3 DNA sequence: TGTGCCAGCAGCTCACCTAGCGGAGGGACGAACACCGGGGAGCTGTTTTTT. It yields the protein CASSSPSGGTNTGELFF.

The chain is built from TRBV27 and TRBJ1-2; D is unresolved. V dropped 6 bases and J dropped 4 bases, with 12 bases sitting between them. CDR3 length: 13 amino acids. Germline assignment: CDR1 MNHEY and CDR2 SMNVEV (reference sequence). The CDR3 DNA follows: TGTGCCAGCAGGATTGGAGGGAGCTATGGCTACACCTTC. This translates into CASRIGGSYGYTF.

The J gene is TRBJ2-1, the V gene TRBV5-1, with 10 nucleotides matching TRBD2. Germline trimming cut 4 bases from V and 9 bases from J; bases unmatched to any gene: 7. CDR3 length: 14 amino acids. CDR1 SGHRS and CDR2 YFSETQ come from the germline V gene. The CDR3 here is CASSDPSGSSEQFF. CDR3 nucleotides: TGCGCCAGCAGCGACCCTAGCGGGAGCAGTGAGCAGTTCTTC.

The rearrangement links TRBV28 to TRBJ1-1; 9 nucleotides line up with TRBD1. The ends lost 5 bases at V and 11 bases at J; junction bases unmatched: 12. CDR3 length: 14 amino acids. The V gene's germline CDR1 is MDHEN and CDR2 SYDVKM. This CDR3 reads CASSPPGTGISAFF. The CDR3 bases are TGTGCCAGCAGTCCGCCCGGGACAGGGATTTCGGCTTTCTTT.

The chain employs TRBV4-2 and TRBJ1-5, with D possibly being TRBD1 (6 bases). This CDR3 is built from 16 residues. Per the germline V gene, CDR1 is LGHNA and CDR2 is YNFKEQ. The V and J ends lost 1 base and 0 bases respectively, with 10 bases between them. The CDR3 sequence: CASSQVPGDSNQPQHF. The DNA of the CDR3 is TGTGCCAGCAGCCAAGTGCCAGGGGATAGCAATCAGCCCCAGCATTTT.

This clone was found a few times. This sequence joins TRBV6-6 and TRBJ1-2; perhaps TRBD1 as D (5 bases). Germline CDR1 reads MNHNY; CDR2 reads SVGAGI (reference sequence). The CDR3 length is 12 residues. Trimming cost V 6 bases and J 3 bases, with 8 bases left between them. CDR3 sequence: CASSPRDYGYTF. Here the CDR3 DNA reads TGTGCCAGCAGCCCCAGGGACTATGGCTACACCTTC.

This chain links TRBV5-1 with TRBJ2-1; a possible D gene is TRBD2 (6 bases). Trimming left V 1 base short and J 7 bases short, with 9 bases between. The V gene's germline CDR1 is SGHRS and CDR2 YFSETQ. The CDR3 sequence is 13 residues long. As DNA, the CDR3 is TGCGCCAGCAGCTTGATGGGGGGAAATGAGCAGTTCTTC. Protein sequence: CASSLMGGNEQFF.

This rearrangement joins TRBV12-3 or TRBV12-4 to TRBJ1-6, with TRBD1 matching 9 bases. J was trimmed by 11 bases and V by 5 bases; bases with no gene match: 4. The CDR3 totals 13 residues. The CDR3 spells CASSPDRGTPLHF. The CDR3 DNA is TGTGCCAGCAGTCCGGACAGGGGCACACCCCTCCACTTT.

With respect to this clone: This same CDR3 is encoded by further DNA sequences in the sample. The chain uses TRBV6-5 and TRBJ1-1, with unresolved D. The length of the CDR3 is 13 residues. Germline values: CDR1 MNHEY, CDR2 SVGAGI. V was pared by 6 bases and J by 1 base, with 9 bases between. This chain's CDR3 is CASSSTGNTEAFF. CDR3 bases: TGTGCCAGCAGCTCTACGGGGAACACTGAAGCTTTCTTT.

The chain employs TRBV9 and TRBJ1-2, with 7 bases matching TRBD1. The CDR3 has 15 amino acids. Per germline, CDR1 SGDLS and CDR2 YYNGEE. The V and J ends lost 3 bases and 3 bases, in that order; junction bases with no gene match: 8. CDR3 sequence: CASSALTGDHYGYTF. CDR3 bases: TGTGCCAGCAGCGCACTCACAGGGGACCACTATGGCTACACCTTC.

V usage is TRBV7-2 and J usage is TRBJ2-7, with D perhaps matching TRBD1 (5 bases). The CDR3 has 15 amino acids. The V and J ends lost 3 bases and 0 bases respectively, with 12 bases between them. Germline lookup yields CDR1 SGHTA and CDR2 FQGNSA. DNA for the CDR3: TGTGCCAGCAGCTTCACAGGAGCCGTCTCCTACGAGCAGTACTTC. Protein sequence: CASSFTGAVSYEQYF.

V usage is TRBV5-4 and J usage is TRBJ2-7, with TRBD2 matching over 12 bases. Germline trimming cut 4 bases from V and 0 bases from J; bases unmatched to any gene: 5. This CDR3 comprises 16 residues. Germline loops: CDR1 SGHNT, CDR2 YYREEE (reference sequence). The CDR3 here is CASSPPGLAGSYEQYF. DNA of the CDR3: TGTGCCAGCAGCCCCCCGGGACTAGCGGGCTCCTACGAGCAGTACTTC.

The chain carries TRBV7-9 and TRBJ2-7; 7 positions match TRBD1. This CDR3 contains 14 residues. V trimming: 5 bases; J trimming: 2 bases; junction bases outside the gene matches: 6. The germline V gene encodes CDR1 SEHNR and CDR2 FQNEAQ (reference sequence). The CDR3 DNA reads as TGTGCCAGCAGCCATAGGGACAGCGCCTACGAGCAGTACTTC. This codes for CASSHRDSAYEQYF.

The chain joins TRBV6-5 to TRBJ2-1; D is uncertain. Germline V gene sequence: CDR1 MNHEY, CDR2 SVGAGI. Trimming took off 5 bases at V and 3 bases at J, with 8 bases between the two ends. The CDR3 length is 13 residues. The DNA for the CDR3 is TGTGCCAGCAGTAGAGACAACTACAATGAGCAGTTCTTC. Residues: CASSRDNYNEQFF.

The gene calls are TRBV5-5 and TRBJ2-3; D is perhaps TRBD1 (6 bases). Trimming pared 7 bases from V and 3 bases from J, leaving 18 bases between. CDR1 is SGHKS and CDR2 is YYEKEE in the germline V gene (reference sequence). The CDR3 spans 15 residues. CDR3 residues: CASELDGQITDTQYF. CDR3 coding DNA: TGTGCCAGCGAACTAGATGGACAGATTACAGATACGCAGTATTTT.

The V and J genes are TRBV5-1 and TRBJ1-1; no clear D gene. This CDR3 is built from 16 residues. V dropped 6 bases and J dropped 1 base, with 19 bases sitting between them. Germline assignment: CDR1 SGHRS and CDR2 YFSETQ. The CDR3 reads CASTPFFQAGNTEAFF. DNA for the CDR3: TGCGCCAGCACCCCTTTTTTCCAGGCCGGGAACACTGAAGCTTTCTTT.

This clone was seen once. The rearrangement links TRBV29-1 to TRBJ1-1; D unresolved. The CDR3 length is 12 residues. Germline V gene sequence: CDR1 SQVTM, CDR2 ANQGSEA. Trimming left V 5 bases short and J 4 bases short, with 11 bases between. The CDR3 protein is CSVPTLSTEAFF. CDR3 bases: TGCAGCGTTCCCACCCTCAGCACTGAAGCTTTCTTT.